The clone carrying this TCR beta chain has a handful of counts. Its antigen is as yet unknown. Time point described: patch test 1, 2 weeks after DPC sensitization. Treatment here: therapeutic diphenylcyclopropenone sensitization with weekly scalp DPC. Single cDNA molecules in the library carried unique molecular identifiers attached during preparation. TCRdb independently ran MiXCR on the RACE reads; one entry per CDR3 protein. The sample records about 380,000 distinct CDR3 sequences, more than 4.5% being singletons. Germline trimming cut 6 bases from V and 4 bases from J; bases unmatched to any gene: 9. Germline CDR1 reads MDHEN; CDR2 reads SYDVKM. The CDR3 spans 16 residues. This record belongs to a study of human T cells and chemical hapten exposure. Overall study context: Mostly female, the patients presented with alopecia areata, totalis or universalis. Study-wide results and limits: The study found that DPC sensitization did not change TCRs above 1 in 1000 frequency. The study found that PT1 expanded TCR counts correlated positively with patch test score.

The material sequenced was whole blood, taken in connection with sensitization to the hapten diphenylcyclopropenone (DPC). This chain links TRBV28 with TRBJ2-1; TRBD2 matches at 10 bases. The TCR was taken from a woman between 50 and 59 years old with alopecia areata. Some clones in this sample may be carry-over from other donors' samples. The DNA for the CDR3 is TGTGCCAGCAGCTCCGCGGCACTAGCGGGATACAATGAGCAGTTCTTC. Translated, it gives CASSSAALAGYNEQFF.